Each of the 2 T cell receptor beta chains below was sequenced from the same sample in a study of blood T cell repertoires in COVID-19. The table came from immunoSEQ multiplex PCR; TCRdb's copy has only in-frame clones and leaves some out. The sample contains around 6,000 clones, 60% to 80% of which appear only once. Sample: peripheral blood. The receptors were gathered from a man in his 60s with acute or convalescent COVID-19.

This clone was detected a few times. This chain links TRBV9 with TRBJ2-3; a weak D match, TRBD1 (6 bases). CDR1 SGDLS and CDR2 YYNGEE come from the germline V gene. Between the trimmed V and J ends, which lost 4 bases and 2 bases, there was a span of 8 bases. The CDR3 spans 13 residues. The CDR3 DNA reads TGTGCCAGCAGCCAGGGGTTCACAGATACGCAGTATTTT. It encodes CASSQGFTDTQYF.

The J gene is TRBJ2-3, the V gene TRBV6-2 or TRBV6-3; 9 nucleotides line up with TRBD2. Unmatched junction bases numbered 6, after V lost 2 bases and J lost 0 bases. The CDR3 has 17 amino acids. In germline, CDR1 is MNHEY, CDR2 SVGEGT. CDR3 nucleotide sequence: TGTGCCAGCAGTTACGCCACTAGCGGGTCTAGCACAGATACGCAGTATTTT. It yields the protein CASSYATSGSSTDTQYF.